The 19 T cell receptor beta chains below come from one sample, sequenced in a study of T cells after yellow fever vaccination (dated 2019 in TCRdb). Library preparation was by 5' RACE. The instrument given in TCRdb is Illumina HiSeq 2500. The public reads were run again by TCRdb, first through fastp at Q25 and then through MiXCR, and only productive beta chains were kept. A single entry per CDR3 protein holds the most common genes and DNA from its merged rows. The sample profile shows roughly 260,000 distinct CDR3 sequences; over 10% of them were found once. The ten largest clones represent about 0.54% of the sample. In the paper's terms, the treatment or condition label means: live attenuated yellow fever vaccine strain. The sample in question was CD4+ T cells sorted from PBMCs, obtained 45 days after the yellow fever booster vaccination. These TCRs come from a man aged 25-45 years who received the YFV17D yellow fever vaccine.

This clonotype was observed at least ten times. The chain carries TRBV18 and TRBJ2-7; D unclear. Per the germline V gene, CDR1 is KGHSH and CDR2 is LQKENI. This CDR3 is 13 amino acids long. Trimming took off 0 bases at V and 7 bases at J, with 10 bases between the two ends. The CDR3 DNA is TGTGCCAGCTCACCACCTGCCCAACGGGAGCAGTACTTC. As protein: CASSPPAQREQYF.

The rearrangement links TRBV20-1 to TRBJ2-3; TRBD2 matches 9 bases. The CDR3 contains 17 residues. After removal of 6 bases from V and 3 bases from J, the junction contained 16 bases not matched to a gene. Germline V lookup: CDR1 DFQATT, CDR2 SNEGSKA (reference sequence). The CDR3 DNA reads TGCAGTGCCATTTCCCCCGGGACTAGCAGGAGGACAGATACGCAGTATTTT. Protein sequence: CSAISPGTSRRTDTQYF.

In this sample, this clonotype turned up a few times. This sequence joins TRBV7-2 and TRBJ2-5, with 9 nucleotides matching TRBD1. The junction had 11 bases not matched to a gene; V was cut back by 5 bases and J by 4 bases. Germline V gene sequence: CDR1 SGHTA, CDR2 FQGNSA. This CDR3 spans 16 amino acids. This CDR3 reads CASSQQGTGRGETQYF. CDR3 DNA: TGTGCCAGCAGCCAGCAGGGGACAGGGAGGGGAGAGACCCAGTACTTC.

There are a few counts of this clonotype. The chain is built from TRBV29-1 and TRBJ2-7; 8 bases line up with TRBD2. The CDR3 sequence is 14 residues long. Germline CDR1 reads SQVTM; CDR2 reads ANQGSEA. V lost 4 bases to trimming and J lost 5 bases; unmatched junction nucleotides: 10. DNA for the CDR3: TGCAGCGTTGCAGCGGGAGTCATCAATAACGAGCAGTACTTC. This codes for CSVAAGVINNEQYF.

V and J are TRBV10-3 and TRBJ2-7, with 7 bases lining up with TRBD1. V shed 5 bases, J shed 3 bases, and the junction held 4 bases outside the gene matches. CDR1 and CDR2 from the germline V gene are ENHRY and SYGVKD. CDR3 length: 13 amino acids. The CDR3 is CAISRTGDYEQYF. In DNA, the CDR3 is TGTGCCATCAGTCGGACAGGAGACTACGAGCAGTACTTC.

This clonotype occurred a few times. V is TRBV20-1 and J is TRBJ1-1; D is perhaps TRBD1 (6 bases). The CDR3 is made up of 15 amino acids. V shed 6 bases and J shed 1 base, with 18 bases lying between them. Germline V gene lookup returns CDR1 DFQATT and CDR2 SNEGSKA (reference sequence). The CDR3 coding sequence is TGCAGTGCCCGTAGAGGAGGGGGAGGGAACACTGAAGCTTTCTTT. It is translated as CSARRGGGGNTEAFF.

This clonotype has only a few counts. The chain couples TRBV5-1 to TRBJ2-3, with D possibly matching TRBD2 (5 bases). Trimming cost V 4 bases and J 4 bases, with 13 bases left between them. The length of the CDR3 is 14 residues. CDR1 and CDR2 (germline): SGHRS, YFSETQ. DNA of the CDR3: TGCGCCAGCAGCAAGGACTCAAACGCAGATACGCAGTATTTT. Translation: CASSKDSNADTQYF.

The sample holds many counts of this clonotype. The junction departs from the called germline gene at one end, perhaps through a read error. This rearrangement joins TRBV6-6 to TRBJ2-3; D is ambiguous. The CDR3 contains 12 residues. Germline V gene lookup returns CDR1 MNHNY and CDR2 SVGAGI (reference sequence). CDR3 in amino acids: CASSRSTDTQYF. DNA for the CDR3: TGCGCCAGCAGCAGAAGCACAGATACGCAGTATTTT.

The CDR3 sequence is CASSSRDKNTGELFF. The CDR3, as DNA: TGTGCCAGCAGTTCGCGGGACAAAAACACCGGGGAGCTGTTTTTT. The V gene is TRBV27, the J gene TRBJ2-2; D might be TRBD1 or TRBD2, each matching 6 bases. The germline V gene has CDR1 MNHEY and CDR2 SMNVEV (reference sequence). The CDR3 is made up of 15 amino acids. The germline V and J ends were trimmed by 4 bases and 2 bases, with 11 bases remaining between them.

Comment on this clonotype: Because the CDR3 is missing its conserved closing phenylalanine or tryptophan, this is likely a read error. The limits of the CDR3 on the DNA are not certain, so only TCRdb's listed CDR3 is given. The chain employs TRBV5-1 and TRBJ2-5; the listed D gene, TRBD1, was not tested against the DNA. The CDR3 spans 13 residues, counting both ends. Germline values: CDR1 SGHRS, CDR2 YFSETQ. The CDR3: CASSQLIPGPALD.

The CDR3 loop is CASSLTGGSASYEQYF. The CDR3 DNA is TGTGCCAGCAGCCTCACGGGTGGGAGTGCCTCCTACGAGCAGTACTTC. The rearrangement uses TRBV28 and TRBJ2-7; a weak D match, TRBD2 (5 bases). Germline CDR1 is MDHEN and CDR2 is SYDVKM. CDR3 length: 16 residues. V was trimmed by 6 bases and J by 0 bases, leaving 18 bases between them.

This clonotype was seen more than once but under ten times. V is TRBV10-3 and J is TRBJ2-1, with TRBD1 as a possible D gene (6 bases). Trimming removed 6 bases at V and 4 bases at J, with 13 bases between. The germline CDR1 and CDR2 sequences are ENHRY and SYGVKD. This CDR3 comprises 14 residues. CDR3 loop: CAISRTELYNEQFF. The CDR3 coding sequence is TGTGCCATCAGCCGGACAGAACTTTACAATGAGCAGTTCTTC.

This clonotype was picked up a small number of times. This chain uses TRBV5-1 with TRBJ1-1, with 7 bases that match TRBD1. Germline CDR1 and CDR2: SGHRS and YFSETQ. The CDR3 loop spans 16 amino acids. The ends lost 5 bases at V and 7 bases at J; junction bases unmatched: 17. CDR3 protein: CASRFSLGQFGGEAFF. The CDR3 DNA reads TGCGCCAGCAGGTTTTCGCTGGGACAGTTTGGTGGTGAAGCTTTCTTT. The full variable domain, rest sourced from reference TRBV5-1 and TRBJ1-1, is KAGVTQTPRYLIKTRGQQVTLSCSPISGHRSVSWYQQTPGQGLQFLFEYFSETQRNKGNFPGRFSGRQFSNSRSEMNVSTLELGDSALYLCASRFSLGQFGGEAFFGQGTRLTVV.

This clonotype was observed many times. The chain joins TRBV20-1 to TRBJ2-5; perhaps TRBD2 as D (5 bases). The V end lost 3 bases, the J end lost 4 bases, and 12 bases lay between the germline ends. CDR1 and CDR2 from the germline V gene are DFQATT and SNEGSKA (reference sequence). The CDR3 has 13 residues. CDR3 nucleotide sequence: TGCAGTGCTAGCGGCGGGTCGGTAGAGACCCAGTACTTC. Amino acid sequence: CSASGGSVETQYF.

This clonotype was detected many times. The V and J genes are TRBV10-3 and TRBJ2-7; no clear D. Germline CDR1 ENHRY, CDR2 SYGVKD. V lost 2 bases and J lost 3, with 8 bases in between. This CDR3 is 13 amino acids long. Here the CDR3 DNA reads TGTGCCATCAGTGAGGGGCTTATCTACGAGCAGTACTTC. Its translation: CAISEGLIYEQYF.

This chain connects TRBV14 to TRBJ2-7; D not certain. Per germline, CDR1 SGHDN and CDR2 FVKESK. The CDR3 runs to 11 residues. Trimming took off 4 bases at V and 3 bases at J, with 4 bases between the two ends. CDR3 protein: CASSPRYEQYF. The DNA of the CDR3 is TGTGCCAGCAGCCCGCGCTACGAGCAGTACTTC.

The chain links TRBV5-1 to TRBJ2-5; TRBD2 matches 14 bases. The length of the CDR3 is 18 residues. J lost 2 bases, V lost 4 bases, and 10 bases had no gene match. Germline loops: CDR1 SGHRS, CDR2 YFSETQ. CDR3 DNA sequence: TGCGCCAGCAGCGCGGGACTAGCGGGAGAGGGCCGGCAAGAGACCCAGTACTTC. Amino acid sequence: CASSAGLAGEGRQETQYF. The variable domain in full, with the rest retrieved from reference TRBV5-1 and TRBJ2-5, is KAGVTQTPRYLIKTRGQQVTLSCSPISGHRSVSWYQQTPGQGLQFLFEYFSETQRNKGNFPGRFSGRQFSNSRSEMNVSTLELGDSALYLCASSAGLAGEGRQETQYFGPGTRLLVL.

This clonotype has just a few counts. The chain links TRBV24-1 to TRBJ2-3; 13 nucleotides agree with TRBD2. Trimming cost V 4 bases and J 5 bases; bases outside gene matches: 5. Per the germline V gene, CDR1 is KGHDR and CDR2 is SFDVKD. The CDR3 sequence is 16 residues long. In nucleotides, the CDR3 is TGTGCCACCAGTGAAACTAGCGGGAGGGCCTTAGATACGCAGTATTTT. Protein sequence: CATSETSGRALDTQYF.

The chain joins TRBV11-2 to TRBJ2-2; 7 bases line up with TRBD2. Looked up from germline, CDR1 is SGHAT and CDR2 is FQNNGV. This CDR3 spans 17 amino acids. The trim removed 0 bases at V and 4 bases at J, leaving 8 bases unmatched. This CDR3 is CASSLDSGLIITGELFF. CDR3 in DNA: TGTGCCAGCAGCTTAGACTCGGGACTAATCATCACCGGGGAGCTGTTTTTT.